This is a list of T cell receptor beta chains from one sample in a study of technical replicates of blood from a handful of donors. Assay used: immunoSEQ multiplex PCR; TCRdb lists only in-frame clones, some missing. The sample has 75,000 to 95,000 clones, 95% to 97% seen once; the top ten hold approximately 0.35%. Material for sequencing was T cells isolated from PBMCs. Every receptor here comes from a human donor in good health. CDR3s include the opening cysteine and the closing phenylalanine or tryptophan. D genes are given only for firm matches. Size is omitted from some rows. Given values are once, few, many or a class for expanded clones.

cdr3_length	v_call	clone_size	d_call	cdr3_aa
14	TRBV6-6	.	.	CASSYSNDREKLFF
16	TRBV4-1	once	.	CASSQDPGVLLYEQYF
12	TRBV29-1	.	TRBD1	CSAKGGPTEAFF
14	TRBV6-1	.	TRBD1	CASSQDRVTDTQYF
14	TRBV9	.	.	CASSVEVLSYEQYF
11	TRBV6-1	.	.	CASMEVYGYTF
16	TRBV7-9	.	TRBD2	CASSSPGGMNTGELFF
14	TRBV4-2	.	.	CASSLARVDAEAFF
16	TRBV5-1	.	.	CASSFLIGGSTDTQYF
17	TRBV15	.	TRBD2	CATSRTSSGSVGDTQYF
12	TRBV11-3	.	TRBD1	CASSPTGIEQFF
16	TRBV27	.	TRBD2	CASSGPGTSVYNEQFF
15	TRBV6-4	.	TRBD2	CASRGLAGDTGELFF
13	TRBV18	.	TRBD1	CASSPPGTAKAFF
16	TRBV4-1	.	TRBD2	CASSQGGGAYTGELFF
16	TRBV27	.	.	CASSKTEGWHYNEQFF
13	TRBV6-5	.	TRBD1	CASSYYRGYGYTF
13	TRBV18	once	.	CASSPPAGGELFF
17	TRBV6-1	.	.	CASSEASYSASGNTIYF
14	TRBV11-2	.	.	CASTDGTAYNEQFF
14	TRBV19	.	.	CASSSQGFGTEAFF
13	TRBV11-3	.	.	CASSPQDGMGYTF
14	TRBV6-6	.	TRBD2	CASSYPREDNEQFF
13	TRBV5-1	.	.	CASSPGLPNEQFF
15	TRBV9	.	.	CASSSGSLTYNEQFF
16	TRBV2	.	.	CASQSDRGSSSYEQYF
15	TRBV2	.	.	CASSSTGTRGNTIYF
12	TRBV2	.	.	CASSENRQPQHF
12	TRBV4-1	.	.	CASSQASYGYTF
15	TRBV7-9	.	TRBD1	CASSPTGGWVDTIYF
14	TRBV18	.	.	CASSPPGADYGYTF
14	TRBV11-3	.	.	CASSLKPPGYEQYF
13	TRBV10-3	.	.	CAISLTREETQYF
13	TRBV18	.	.	CASSPPSGQPQHF
14	TRBV9	.	TRBD1	CASSVRGQGQELFF
12	TRBV28	.	TRBD1	CASSYLDRVAFF
15	TRBV10-3	.	.	CAISGRSGTGDEQYF
13	TRBV7-9	.	TRBD1	CASSLDMTGGAFF
16	TRBV25-1	.	TRBD1	CASSGRQGVSQETQYF
12	TRBV12-5	.	.	CASGLVRAPKFF
15	TRBV7-9	.	TRBD1	CASSLVTGRNYEQYF
13	TRBV6-6	.	.	CASSYTVNTEAFF
13	TRBV27	.	TRBD1	CASRRDSRTEAFF